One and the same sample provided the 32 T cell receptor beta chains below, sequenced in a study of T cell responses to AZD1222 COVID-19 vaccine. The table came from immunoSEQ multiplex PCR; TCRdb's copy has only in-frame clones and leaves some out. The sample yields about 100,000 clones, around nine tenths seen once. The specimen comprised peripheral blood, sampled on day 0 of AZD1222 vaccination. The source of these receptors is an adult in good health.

DNA for the CDR3: TGTGCCAGCAGGGCGAGCGTGCGGGAGGTCTACGAGCAGTACTTC. Translation gives CASRASVREVYEQYF. The gene calls are TRBV27 and TRBJ2-7, with 8 positions matching TRBD2. J gave up 3 bases and V 6 bases, and 10 bases lay outside the gene matches. Germline values: CDR1 MNHEY, CDR2 SMNVEV (reference sequence). The CDR3 has 15 residues.

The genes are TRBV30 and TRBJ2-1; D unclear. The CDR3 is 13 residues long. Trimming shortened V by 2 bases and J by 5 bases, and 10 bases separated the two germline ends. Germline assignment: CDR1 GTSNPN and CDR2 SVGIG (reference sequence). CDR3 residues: CAWSFNWNNEQFF. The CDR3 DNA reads TGTGCCTGGAGTTTTAATTGGAACAATGAGCAGTTCTTC.

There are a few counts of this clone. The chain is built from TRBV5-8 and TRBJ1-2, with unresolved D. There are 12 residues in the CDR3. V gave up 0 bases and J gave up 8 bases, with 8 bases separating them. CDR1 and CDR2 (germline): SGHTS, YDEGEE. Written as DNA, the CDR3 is TGTGCCAGCAGCTTGGCGCGGTTCGGCTACACCTTC. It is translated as CASSLARFGYTF.

CDR3 nucleotide sequence: TGTGCCAGCAGCTTAGCGTCAGGGTATAATTCACCCCTCCACTTT. Amino acid sequence: CASSLASGYNSPLHF. The chain carries TRBV7-2 and TRBJ1-6; the D gene is possibly TRBD1 (5 bases). This CDR3 is built from 15 residues. Trimming left V 0 bases short and J 4 bases short, with 7 bases between. The V gene's germline CDR1 is SGHTA and CDR2 FQGNSA.

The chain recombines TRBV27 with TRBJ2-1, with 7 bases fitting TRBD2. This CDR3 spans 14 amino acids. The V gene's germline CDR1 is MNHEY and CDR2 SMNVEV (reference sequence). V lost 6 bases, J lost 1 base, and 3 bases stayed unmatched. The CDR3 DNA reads TGTGCCAGCAGCTCCGGGAGGTCCTACAATGAGCAGTTCTTC. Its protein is CASSSGRSYNEQFF.

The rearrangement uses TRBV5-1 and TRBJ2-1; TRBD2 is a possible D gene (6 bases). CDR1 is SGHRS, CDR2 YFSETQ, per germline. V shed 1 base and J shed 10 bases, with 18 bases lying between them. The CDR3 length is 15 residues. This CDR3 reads CASSLSGQPRGEQFF. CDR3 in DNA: TGCGCCAGCAGCTTGTCGGGGCAGCCTCGGGGGGAGCAGTTCTTC.

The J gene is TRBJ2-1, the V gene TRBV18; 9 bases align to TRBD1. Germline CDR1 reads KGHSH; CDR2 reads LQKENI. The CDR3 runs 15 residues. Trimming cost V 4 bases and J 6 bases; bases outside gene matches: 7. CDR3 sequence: CASSLSGTGINEQFF. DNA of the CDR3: TGTGCCAGCTCACTCTCCGGGACAGGGATCAATGAGCAGTTCTTC.

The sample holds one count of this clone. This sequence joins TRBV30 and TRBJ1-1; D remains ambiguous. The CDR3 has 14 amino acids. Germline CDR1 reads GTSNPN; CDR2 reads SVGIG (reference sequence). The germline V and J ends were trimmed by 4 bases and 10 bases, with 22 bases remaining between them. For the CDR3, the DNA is TGTGCCTGGACCCTAGGGCCCTCCCTCGGGCGAGCTTTCTTT. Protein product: CAWTLGPSLGRAFF.

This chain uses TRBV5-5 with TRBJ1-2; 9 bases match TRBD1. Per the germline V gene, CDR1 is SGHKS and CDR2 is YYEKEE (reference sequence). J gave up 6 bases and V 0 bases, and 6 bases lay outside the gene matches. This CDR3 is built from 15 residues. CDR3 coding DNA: TGTGCCAGCAGCTTGGCAGTGGGACAGGGCAATGGCTACACCTTC. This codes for CASSLAVGQGNGYTF. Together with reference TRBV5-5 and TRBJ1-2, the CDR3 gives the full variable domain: DAGVTQSPTHLIKTRGQQVTLRCSPISGHKSVSWYQQVLGQGPQFIFQYYEKEERGRGNFPDRFSARQFPNYSSELNVNALLLGDSALYLCASSLAVGQGNGYTFGSGTRLTVV.

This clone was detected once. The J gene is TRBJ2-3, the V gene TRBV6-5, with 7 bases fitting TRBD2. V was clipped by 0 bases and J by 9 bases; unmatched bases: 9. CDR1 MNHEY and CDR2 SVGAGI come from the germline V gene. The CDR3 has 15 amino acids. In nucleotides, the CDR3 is TGTGCCAGCAGTTACTCCCAGACGGGGGAGGGCACGCAGTATTTT. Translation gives CASSYSQTGEGTQYF.

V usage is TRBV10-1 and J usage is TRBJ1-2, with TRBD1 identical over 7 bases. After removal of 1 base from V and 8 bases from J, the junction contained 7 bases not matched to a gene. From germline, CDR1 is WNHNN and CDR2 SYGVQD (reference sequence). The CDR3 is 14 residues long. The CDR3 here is CASSEWNRGGGYTF. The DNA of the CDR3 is TGCGCCAGCAGTGAGTGGAACAGGGGAGGCGGCTACACCTTC.

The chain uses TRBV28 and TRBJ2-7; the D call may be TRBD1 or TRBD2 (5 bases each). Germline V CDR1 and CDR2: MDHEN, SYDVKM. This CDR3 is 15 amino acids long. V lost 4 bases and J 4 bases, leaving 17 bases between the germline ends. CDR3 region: CASSSGAYSSYEQYF. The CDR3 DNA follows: TGTGCCAGCAGTTCCGGGGCCTACTCATCTTACGAGCAGTACTTC.

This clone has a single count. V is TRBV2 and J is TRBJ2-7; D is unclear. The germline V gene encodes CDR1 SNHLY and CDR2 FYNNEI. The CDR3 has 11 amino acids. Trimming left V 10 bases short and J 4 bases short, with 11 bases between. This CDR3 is CATSSLYEQYF. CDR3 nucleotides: TGTGCCACCTCCTCGTTATACGAGCAGTACTTC.

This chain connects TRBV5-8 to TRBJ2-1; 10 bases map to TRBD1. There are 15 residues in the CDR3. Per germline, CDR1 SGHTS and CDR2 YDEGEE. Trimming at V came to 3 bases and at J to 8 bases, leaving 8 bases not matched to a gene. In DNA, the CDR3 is TGTGCCAGCAGCTCCGGGACAGGGGTCAGGGATGAGCAGTTCTTC. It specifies CASSSGTGVRDEQFF.

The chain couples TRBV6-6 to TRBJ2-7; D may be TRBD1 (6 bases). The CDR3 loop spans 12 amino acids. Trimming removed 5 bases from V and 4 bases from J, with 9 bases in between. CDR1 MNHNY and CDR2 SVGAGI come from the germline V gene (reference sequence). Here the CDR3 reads CASSDRNYEQYF. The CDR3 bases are TGTGCCAGCAGTGACAGGAATTACGAGCAGTACTTC.

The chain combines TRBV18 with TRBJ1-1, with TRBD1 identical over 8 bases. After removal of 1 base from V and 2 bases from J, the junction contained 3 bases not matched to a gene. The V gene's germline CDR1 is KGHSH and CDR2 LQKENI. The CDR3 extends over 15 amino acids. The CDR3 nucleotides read TGTGCCAGCTCACCACGGACAGGGAGTAACACTGAAGCTTTCTTT. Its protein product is CASSPRTGSNTEAFF.

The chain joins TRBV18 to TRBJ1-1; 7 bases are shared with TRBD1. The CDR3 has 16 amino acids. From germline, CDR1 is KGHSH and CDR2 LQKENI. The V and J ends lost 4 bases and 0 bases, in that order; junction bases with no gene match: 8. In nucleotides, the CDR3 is TGTGCCAGCTCACTGGCGACAGGGAAAATGAACACTGAAGCTTTCTTT. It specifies CASSLATGKMNTEAFF.

Here the CDR3 DNA reads TGTGCCAGCAGTTACTCGGGACAGGGGCAGGGCTACGAGCAGTACTTC. Translating it yields CASSYSGQGQGYEQYF. V is TRBV6-5 and J is TRBJ2-7; 10 nucleotides agree with TRBD1. The V gene end was trimmed by 0 bases and the J gene end by 3 bases; junction bases not matched to a gene: 5. The CDR3 runs 16 residues. The V gene's germline CDR1 is MNHEY and CDR2 SVGAGI.

CDR3: CASSPRSTYNEQFF. The CDR3 region has the DNA TGTGCCAGCTCACCACGCTCCACCTACAATGAGCAGTTCTTC. V is TRBV18 and J is TRBJ2-1; D unclear. Trimming left V 1 base short and J 2 bases short, with 6 bases between. This CDR3 contains 14 residues. The germline CDR1 and CDR2 sequences are KGHSH and LQKENI.

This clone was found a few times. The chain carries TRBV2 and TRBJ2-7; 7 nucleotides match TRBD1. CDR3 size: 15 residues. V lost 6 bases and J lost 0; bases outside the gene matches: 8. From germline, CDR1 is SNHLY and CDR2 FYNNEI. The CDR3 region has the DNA TGTGCCAGCAGCCCCGTGGACAGGCACTCCTACGAGCAGTACTTC. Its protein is CASSPVDRHSYEQYF.

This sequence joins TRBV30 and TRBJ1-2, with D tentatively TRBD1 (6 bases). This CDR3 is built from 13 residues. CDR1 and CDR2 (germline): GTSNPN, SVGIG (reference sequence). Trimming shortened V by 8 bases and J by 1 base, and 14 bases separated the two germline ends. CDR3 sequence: CAGHRALNYGYTF. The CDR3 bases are TGTGCCGGGCACAGGGCACTTAACTATGGCTACACCTTC.

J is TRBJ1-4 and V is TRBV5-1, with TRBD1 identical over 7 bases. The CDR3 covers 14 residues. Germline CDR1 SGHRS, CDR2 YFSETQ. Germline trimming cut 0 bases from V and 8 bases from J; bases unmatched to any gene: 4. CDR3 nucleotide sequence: TGCGCCAGCAGCTTGGCCGCGGACAGGGAAAAACTGTTTTTT. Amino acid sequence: CASSLAADREKLFF.

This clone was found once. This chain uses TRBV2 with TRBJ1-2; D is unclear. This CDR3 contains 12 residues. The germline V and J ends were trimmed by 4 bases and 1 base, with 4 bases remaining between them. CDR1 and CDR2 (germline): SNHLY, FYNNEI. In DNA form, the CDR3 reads TGTGCCAGCAGTGTTGTTAACTATGGCTACACCTTC. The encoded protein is CASSVVNYGYTF.

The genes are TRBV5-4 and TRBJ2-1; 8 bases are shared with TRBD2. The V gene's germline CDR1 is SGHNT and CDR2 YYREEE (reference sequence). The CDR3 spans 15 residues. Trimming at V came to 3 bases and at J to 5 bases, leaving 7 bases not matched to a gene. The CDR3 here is CASSSLARGDNEQFF. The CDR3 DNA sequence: TGTGCCAGCAGCTCGCTTGCGCGGGGGGACAATGAGCAGTTCTTC.

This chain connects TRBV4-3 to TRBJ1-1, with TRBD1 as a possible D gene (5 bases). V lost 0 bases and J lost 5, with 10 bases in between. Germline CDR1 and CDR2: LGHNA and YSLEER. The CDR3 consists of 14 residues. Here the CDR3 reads CASSQERGWTEAFF. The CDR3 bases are TGCGCCAGCAGCCAAGAGCGGGGGTGGACTGAAGCTTTCTTT.

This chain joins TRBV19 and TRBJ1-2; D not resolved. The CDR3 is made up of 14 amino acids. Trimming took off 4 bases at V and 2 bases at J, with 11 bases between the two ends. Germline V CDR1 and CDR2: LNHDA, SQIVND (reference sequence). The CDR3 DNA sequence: TGTGCCAGTAGTACCGGACGCGACAACTATGGCTACACCTTC. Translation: CASSTGRDNYGYTF.

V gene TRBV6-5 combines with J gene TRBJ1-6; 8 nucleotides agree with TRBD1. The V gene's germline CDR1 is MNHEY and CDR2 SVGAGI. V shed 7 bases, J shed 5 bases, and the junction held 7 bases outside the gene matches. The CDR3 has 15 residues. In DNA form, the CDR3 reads TGTGCCAGCAATCGGAGACAGGGGAATAATTCACCCCTCCACTTT. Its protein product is CASNRRQGNNSPLHF.

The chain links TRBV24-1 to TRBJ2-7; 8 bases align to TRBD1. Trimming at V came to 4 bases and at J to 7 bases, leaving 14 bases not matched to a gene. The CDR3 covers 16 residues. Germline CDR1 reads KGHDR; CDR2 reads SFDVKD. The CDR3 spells CATSDPPDRGLKEQYF. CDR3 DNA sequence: TGTGCCACCAGTGACCCCCCTGACAGGGGACTGAAAGAGCAGTACTTC.

CDR3 DNA sequence: TGCGCCAGCAGCCAAGCCCTACAGGGTGACTATGGCTACACCTTC. It codes for CASSQALQGDYGYTF. The genes are TRBV4-3 and TRBJ1-2; D might be TRBD1 (6 bases). The length of the CDR3 is 15 residues. Germline loops: CDR1 LGHNA, CDR2 YSLEER. Trimming removed 1 base from V and 3 bases from J, with 12 bases in between.

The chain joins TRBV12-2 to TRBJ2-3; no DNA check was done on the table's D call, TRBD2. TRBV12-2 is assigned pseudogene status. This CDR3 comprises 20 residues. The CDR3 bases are TGTGCAAGTCGCTTAGCGAAGGTGCCTCTAGCGGGGGGGTACACAGATACGCAGTATTTT. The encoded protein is CASRLAKVPLAGGYTDTQYF.

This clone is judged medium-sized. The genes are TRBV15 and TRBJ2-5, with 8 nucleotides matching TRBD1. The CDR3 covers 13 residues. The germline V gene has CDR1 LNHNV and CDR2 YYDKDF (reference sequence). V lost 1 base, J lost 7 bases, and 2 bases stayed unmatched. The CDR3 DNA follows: TGTGCCACCAGCAGAGGGACAGGGATGACCCAGTACTTC. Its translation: CATSRGTGMTQYF. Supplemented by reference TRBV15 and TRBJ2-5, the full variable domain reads DAMVIQNPRYQVTQFGKPVTLSCSQTLNHNVMYWYQQKSSQAPKLLFHYYDKDFNNEADTPDNFQSRRPNTSFCFLDIRSPGLGDTAMYLCATSRGTGMTQYFGPGTRLLVL.

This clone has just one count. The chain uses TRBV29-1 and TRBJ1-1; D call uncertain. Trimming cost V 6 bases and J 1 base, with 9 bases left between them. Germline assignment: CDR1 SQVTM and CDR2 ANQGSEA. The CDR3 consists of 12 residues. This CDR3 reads CSVSQPNTEAFF. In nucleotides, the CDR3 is TGCAGCGTGAGTCAGCCGAACACTGAAGCTTTCTTT. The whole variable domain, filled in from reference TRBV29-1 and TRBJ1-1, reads SAVISQKPSRDICQRGTSLTIQCQVDSQVTMMFWYRQQPGQSLTLIATANQGSEATYESGFVIDKFPISRPNLTFSTLTVSNMSPEDSSIYLCSVSQPNTEAFFGQGTRLTVV.